Below, 21 T cell receptor beta chains from the same sample are listed, as sequenced in a study of breast tumors, draining lymph nodes, adjacent tissues. Axillary draining lymph nodes of breast cancer patients supplied the node samples. TCRdb re-derived calls from the multiplex PCR reads in MiXCR, one entry per CDR3 protein. The table has around 140,000 distinct CDR3 sequences, about 31% seen once. The specimen was axillary lymph node tissue. The receptors here all came from a female donor with breast cancer. Some clones in this sample may be carry-over from other donors' samples.

As concerns this clonotype: Possible read error: a much larger clone is one base away. The chain is built from TRBV20-1 and TRBJ1-2, with D possibly TRBD1 on 5 matching bases. The CDR3 is 13 amino acids. In germline, CDR1 is DFQATT, CDR2 SNEGSKA (reference sequence). The CDR3 nucleotides are TGCAGTGCACTAACAGGTCTAAACTATGCCTACACCTTC. As protein: CSALTGLNYAYTF.

With respect to this clonotype: This may come from a read error, since a much larger clone is one base off. Likely a read error: the CDR3 ends without its conserved phenylalanine or tryptophan. V gene TRBV5-5 combines with J gene TRBJ1-2; no definite D call. The CDR3 loop spans 14 amino acids. Germline V lookup: CDR1 SGHKS, CDR2 YYEKEE (reference sequence). Trimming took 0 bases from V and 3 from J, leaving 9 bases between them. The CDR3 sequence is CASSLDRDYYGYTL. CDR3 DNA sequence: TGTGCCAGCAGCTTGGATAGGGATTACTATGGCTACACCCTC.

This clonotype was detected ten times or more. The rearrangement links TRBV6-1 to TRBJ2-5; D call uncertain. CDR1 and CDR2 from the germline V gene are MNHNS and SASEGT. The CDR3 has 11 residues. Trimming left V 1 base short and J 5 bases short, with 2 bases between. The DNA for the CDR3 is TGTGCCAGCAGTGAAGTCGAGACCCAGTACTTC. Protein: CASSEVETQYF.

The chain links TRBV29-1 to TRBJ2-1; D may be TRBD1 (5 bases). The CDR3 loop spans 13 amino acids. Germline V gives CDR1 SQVTM, CDR2 ANQGSEA. Trimming removed 3 bases from V and 12 bases from J, with 18 bases in between. As DNA, the CDR3 is TGCAGCGTTGATGGGGCGAGAGGCGCTGGGCAGTTCTTC. It translates to CSVDGARGAGQFF.

This chain connects TRBV29-1 to TRBJ2-3, with 11 bases lining up with TRBD2. The V gene end was trimmed by 8 bases and the J gene end by 2 bases; junction bases not matched to a gene: 3. This CDR3 contains 13 residues. The germline CDR1 and CDR2 sequences are SQVTM and ANQGSEA. The CDR3 DNA follows: TGCAGCTCGACTAGCGGGGTCACAGATACGCAGTATTTT. It encodes CSSTSGVTDTQYF.

CDR3 nucleotide sequence: TGCGCCAGCAGCCCAGGGGGACACGGGACCCAGTACTTC. It is translated as CASSPGGHGTQYF. This rearrangement joins TRBV10-1 to TRBJ2-5, with 7 bases fitting TRBD1. This CDR3 is 13 amino acids long. V was pared by 6 bases and J by 7 bases, with 8 bases of the junction left unmatched. Germline lookup yields CDR1 WNHNN and CDR2 SYGVQD (reference sequence).

At least ten counts were recorded for this clonotype. The chain combines TRBV19 with TRBJ2-1, with a tentative D call TRBD2 (6 bases). The germline V gene has CDR1 LNHDA and CDR2 SQIVND (reference sequence). Trimming removed 11 bases from V and 1 base from J, with 18 bases in between. This CDR3 is 15 amino acids long. CDR3 DNA: TGTGCCTCTCTGGCGGGGCCTGGATCCTACAATGAGCAGTTCTTC. The encoded protein is CASLAGPGSYNEQFF.

This clonotype was picked up many times. This chain uses TRBV9 with TRBJ2-2; tentative D call: TRBD1 (5 bases). The CDR3 runs 16 residues. The germline V gene has CDR1 SGDLS and CDR2 YYNGEE. V lost 2 bases and J 6 bases, leaving 17 bases between the germline ends. DNA for the CDR3: TGTGCCAGCAGCGTCGGAGTGGTTCAGGGCGCCGGGGAGCTGTTTTTT. Protein sequence: CASSVGVVQGAGELFF.

This clonotype occurred many times. A read error is possible here, since a much larger clone lies one base away. No conserved phenylalanine or tryptophan ends this CDR3, so it is likely a read error. V usage is TRBV20-1 and J usage is TRBJ2-5; D ambiguous. Germline values: CDR1 DFQATT, CDR2 SNEGSKA (reference sequence). The CDR3 covers 10 residues. V lost 6 bases and J 7 bases, leaving 9 bases between the germline ends. Written as DNA, the CDR3 is TGCAGTGCCACGCATGGGACCCAGTACTCC. Translated: CSATHGTQYS.

The sample holds many counts of this clonotype. This chain joins TRBV5-1 and TRBJ2-2, with D perhaps TRBD2 (5 bases). The CDR3 has 16 residues. Germline V gene lookup returns CDR1 SGHRS and CDR2 YFSETQ. V was cut by 4 bases and J by 2 bases, with 15 bases left in between. CDR3 region: CASSLGASGNTGELFF. The CDR3 nucleotides are TGCGCCAGCAGCCTTGGTGCCAGCGGAAACACCGGGGAGCTGTTTTTT.

Turning to this clonotype: A much more abundant neighbour one base away suggests this may be a read error. The gene calls are TRBV28 and TRBJ2-2; perhaps TRBD2 as D (5 bases). Trimming cost V 6 bases and J 3 bases, with 14 bases left between them. In germline, CDR1 is MDHEN, CDR2 SYDVKM. The CDR3 extends over 15 amino acids. CDR3 sequence (DNA): TGTGCCAGCAGCGTAGGGAGCGCGGACACCGGGGAGCTGTTTTTT. This sequence encodes CASSVGSADTGELFF.

In regard to this clonotype: Being one base from a much bigger clone, this may be a read error. The chain is built from TRBV12-3 or TRBV12-4 and TRBJ1-2, with TRBD1 matching over 8 bases. Germline trimming cut 3 bases from V and 8 bases from J; bases unmatched to any gene: 14. This CDR3 contains 16 residues. CDR3 DNA sequence: TGTGCCAGCAGTTTCACCAGGGGGCGGATCGGAAGGGGCTACACCTTC. Translation gives CASSFTRGRIGRGYTF.

About this clonotype itself: Since a much larger clone is just one base distant, this may be a read error. The J gene is TRBJ1-5, the V gene TRBV18; perhaps TRBD1 as D (5 bases). The germline V and J ends were trimmed by 2 bases and 2 bases, with 19 bases remaining between them. Germline V lookup: CDR1 KGHSH, CDR2 LQKENI. The CDR3 runs to 18 residues. CDR3 coding DNA: TGTGCCAGCTCACCAACGACCGTAGTGACAGAGGGCAATCAGCCCCAGCATTTT. Translating gives CASSPTTVVTEGNQPQHF.

Only a few counts were recorded for this clonotype. The genes are TRBV12-5 and TRBJ2-3; 7 positions agree with TRBD1. The trim removed 6 bases at V and 3 bases at J, leaving 18 bases unmatched. The CDR3 has 18 residues. The germline V gene encodes CDR1 LGHNT and CDR2 FRNRAP. The CDR3 DNA follows: TGTGCTAGTGGACACCGACTATCCGGGACAGAAAGAACAGATACGCAGTATTTT. It encodes CASGHRLSGTERTDTQYF.

This clonotype was picked up many times. Its ends do not fully match the called genes, so a read error is possible. The J gene is TRBJ1-5, the V gene TRBV7-7, with D possibly matching TRBD1 (5 bases). The CDR3 extends over 15 amino acids. Looked up from germline, CDR1 is SSHAT and CDR2 is FNYEAQ (reference sequence). This CDR3 is CASSLNGTSNQPQHF. As DNA, the CDR3 is TGTGCTAGCAGCTTAAACGGGACGAGCAATCAGCCCCAGCATTTT.

The CDR3 sequence: CASSVAEGGHEKLFF. The CDR3 nucleotides read TGTGCCAGCAGCGTGGCAGAGGGAGGTCATGAAAAACTGTTTTTT. The chain combines TRBV9 with TRBJ1-4; D ambiguous. Trimming removed 2 bases at V and 6 bases at J, with 14 bases between. Germline CDR1 and CDR2: SGDLS and YYNGEE. The CDR3 length is 15 residues. Variable domain in full (rest from reference TRBV9 and TRBJ1-4): DSGVTQTPKHLITATGQRVTLRCSPRSGDLSVYWYQQSLDQGLQFLIQYYNGEERAKGNILERFSAQQFPDLHSELNLSSLELGDSALYFCASSVAEGGHEKLFFGSGTQLSVL.

This clonotype was detected many times. The chain links TRBV9 to TRBJ1-3; D gene uncertain. The germline V and J ends were trimmed by 0 bases and 8 bases, with 9 bases remaining between them. The CDR3 consists of 13 residues. Germline CDR1 is SGDLS and CDR2 is YYNGEE. DNA for the CDR3: TGTGCCAGCAGCGTAGAAGGAAGAGACACCATATATTTT. Its protein is CASSVEGRDTIYF. The whole variable domain, remainder taken from reference TRBV9 and TRBJ1-3, is DSGVTQTPKHLITATGQRVTLRCSPRSGDLSVYWYQQSLDQGLQFLIQYYNGEERAKGNILERFSAQQFPDLHSELNLSSLELGDSALYFCASSVEGRDTIYFGEGSWLTVV.

The sample holds many counts of this clonotype. The chain joins TRBV6-5 to TRBJ2-4, with unresolved D. V lost 5 bases, J lost 0 bases, and 11 bases lay in between. Germline CDR1 is MNHEY and CDR2 is SVGAGI. The CDR3 is 15 amino acids. As DNA, the CDR3 is TGTGCCAGCAGTCCCCTAGAGTTAGCCAAAAACATTCAGTACTTC. It codes for CASSPLELAKNIQYF.

This clonotype was detected many times. The chain joins TRBV20-1 to TRBJ2-7; 13 positions match TRBD2. The V gene end was trimmed by 7 bases and the J gene end by 6 bases; junction bases not matched to a gene: 9. The V gene's germline CDR1 is DFQATT and CDR2 SNEGSKA (reference sequence). CDR3 length: 14 residues. The CDR3 region is CSGDTSGGAGEQYF. For the CDR3, the DNA is TGCAGTGGTGATACTAGCGGGGGGGCCGGCGAGCAGTACTTC.

This clonotype was picked up a small number of times. Just one base apart from a much larger clone, this may be a read error. This sequence joins TRBV7-3 and TRBJ2-2; the D gene could be TRBD1 or TRBD2 (5 bases each). The germline V gene has CDR1 SGHTA and CDR2 FQGTGA. The length of the CDR3 is 16 residues. The DNA for the CDR3 is TGTGCCAGCGGCTTAATGGGGGTGACGAACACCGGGGAGCTGTTTTTT. It specifies CASGLMGVTNTGELFF.

This clonotype was seen many times. The chain couples TRBV6-4 to TRBJ1-6; D uncertain. The CDR3 runs 14 residues. V gave up 8 bases and J gave up 13 bases, with 21 bases separating them. Looked up from germline, CDR1 is MRHNA and CDR2 is SNTAGT. CDR3 DNA sequence: TGTGCCAGCCGGAAAGACACGGACTCGGTGCCCCTCCACTTT. It specifies CASRKDTDSVPLHF.